These 29 T cell receptor beta chains originate from one sample sequenced in a study of cytomegalovirus exposure and HLA in healthy donors. This PCR relied on a set of 60 Vbeta primers and 13 Jbeta primers. Produced via immunoSEQ multiplex PCR; TCRdb's table is partial and in-frame only. The table includes some 140,000 clones, around 77% detected once. The material sequenced was PBMCs. These receptors were collected from a woman aged 60-75 years in good health and CMV-seronegative.

The CDR3 reads CASSLLGSGKGGLWEKLFF. CDR3 sequence (DNA): TGTGCCAGCAGTTTATTGGGTAGTGGAAAAGGGGGCCTTTGGGAAAAACTGTTTTTT. V is TRBV28 and J is TRBJ1-4; 7 bases are a match to TRBD1. V lost 1 base and J lost 8; bases outside the gene matches: 19. This CDR3 region has 19 residues. CDR1 MDHEN and CDR2 SYDVKM come from the germline V gene. Full variable domain (missing parts from reference TRBV28 and TRBJ1-4): DVKVTQSSRYLVKRTGEKVFLECVQDMDHENMFWYRQDPGLGLRLIYFSYDVKMKEKGDIPEGYSVSREKKERFSLILESASTNQTSMYLCASSLLGSGKGGLWEKLFFGSGTQLSVL.

In nucleotides, the CDR3 is TGTGCCAGTAAAGGGTGGGAGTCCAATGAGCAGTTCTTC. This codes for CASKGWESNEQFF. The chain carries TRBV19 and TRBJ2-1; tentatively, D is TRBD2 (5 bases). Per germline, CDR1 LNHDA and CDR2 SQIVND (reference sequence). The CDR3 extends over 13 amino acids. V lost 7 bases to trimming and J lost 6 bases, with 13 bases between them.

This clone came up a few times. The J gene is TRBJ1-3, the V gene TRBV4-1; D possibly corresponds to TRBD1 (6 bases). CDR1 and CDR2 (germline): MGHRA, YSYEKL. Trimming cost V 4 bases and J 3 bases, with 19 bases left between them. This CDR3 has 17 residues. The CDR3 sequence: CASSRGTPHPYGNTIYF. CDR3 bases: TGCGCCAGCAGCCGAGGGACACCCCACCCCTATGGAAACACCATATATTTT.

The chain carries TRBV7-9 and TRBJ1-5, with D unresolved. The CDR3 runs 14 residues. Trimming took off 6 bases at V and 0 bases at J, with 9 bases between the two ends. CDR1 SEHNR and CDR2 FQNEAQ come from the germline V gene (reference sequence). The CDR3, as DNA: TGTGCCAGCAGTCCCGACATTAGCAATCAGCCCCAGCATTTT. It encodes CASSPDISNQPQHF.

V gene TRBV19 combines with J gene TRBJ2-3; D remains unclear. The V end lost 0 bases, the J end lost 4 bases, and 5 bases lay between the germline ends. Germline assignment: CDR1 LNHDA and CDR2 SQIVND (reference sequence). The CDR3 contains 13 residues. The CDR3 sequence is CASSIDLPDTQYF. CDR3 DNA sequence: TGTGCCAGTAGTATAGACCTACCAGATACGCAGTATTTT.

The chain employs TRBV5-6 and TRBJ1-1; unclear D gene. The CDR3 has 11 residues. Per germline, CDR1 SGHDT and CDR2 YYEEEE. V was pared by 6 bases and J by 3 bases, with 6 bases between. The CDR3 loop is CASIGDTEAFF. Written as DNA, the CDR3 is TGTGCCAGCATCGGGGACACTGAAGCTTTCTTT.

This clone appeared a single time. The V call is TRBV5-6, the J call TRBJ2-5; no clear D gene. CDR1 and CDR2 from the germline V gene are SGHDT and YYEEEE. V lost 4 bases to trimming and J lost 5 bases, with 9 bases between them. This CDR3 comprises 12 residues. Here the CDR3 DNA reads TGTGCCAGCAGCCTAGACTGGGAGACCCAGTACTTC. Protein: CASSLDWETQYF.

The rearrangement links TRBV9 to TRBJ2-1; the D gene is possibly TRBD2 (5 bases). The CDR3 runs 14 residues. The V end was cut by 4 bases, the J end by 4 bases, with 12 bases between. Germline V gene data show CDR1 as SGDLS and CDR2 as YYNGEE. The CDR3 coding sequence is TGTGCCAGCAGCTCGGCGGGTAATTACAATGAGCAGTTCTTC. It translates to CASSSAGNYNEQFF.

The DNA for the CDR3 is TGCAGCGTTGAAGTCCCTAGCGTCCGTGAGCAGTTCTTC. As protein: CSVEVPSVREQFF. V and J are TRBV29-1 and TRBJ2-1; weak D call: TRBD2 (6 bases). V gave up 1 base and J gave up 9 bases, with 13 bases separating them. This CDR3 is built from 13 residues. Germline CDR1 is SQVTM and CDR2 is ANQGSEA.

V gene TRBV4-1 combines with J gene TRBJ2-5; D may be TRBD2 (6 bases). Germline values: CDR1 MGHRA, CDR2 YSYEKL. The CDR3 length is 14 residues. With 1 base removed from V and 4 bases from J, the gap between germline ends came to 10 bases. The CDR3 bases are TGCGCCAGCAGCCAAGTTAGCGGTCGAGAGACCCAGTACTTC. Translating gives CASSQVSGRETQYF.

V usage is TRBV29-1 and J usage is TRBJ2-5, with D possibly being TRBD1 (6 bases). This CDR3 contains 12 residues. Looked up from germline, CDR1 is SQVTM and CDR2 is ANQGSEA. V dropped 5 bases and J dropped 4 bases, with 11 bases sitting between them. The DNA of the CDR3 is TGCAGCGTTAGGAAAGGGGGAGAGACCCAGTACTTC. Protein product: CSVRKGGETQYF.

This rearrangement joins TRBV5-8 to TRBJ2-3; D is possibly TRBD2 (5 bases). The CDR3 loop spans 17 amino acids. Trimming stripped 0 bases from V and 0 bases from J, with 14 bases between. Germline values: CDR1 SGHTS, CDR2 YDEGEE. The CDR3 nucleotides read TGTGCCAGCAGCTTGGAGAAGTTAGCGTCTAGCACAGATACGCAGTATTTT. It specifies CASSLEKLASSTDTQYF.

The genes are TRBV2 and TRBJ1-5; unclear D gene. Trimming removed 0 bases from V and 1 base from J, with 4 bases in between. The CDR3 has 14 amino acids. CDR1 and CDR2 (germline): SNHLY, FYNNEI. The CDR3 loop is CASSEAQSNQPQHF. CDR3 in DNA: TGTGCCAGCAGTGAAGCCCAGAGCAATCAGCCCCAGCATTTT.

The sample holds one count of this clone. CDR3 residues: CASSLAGPGTGVTGYTF. CDR3 DNA: TGTGCCAGCAGCTTAGCAGGCCCCGGGACAGGGGTTACGGGCTACACCTTC. This chain links TRBV7-9 with TRBJ1-2; 10 bases match TRBD1. CDR3 size: 17 residues. The junction had 12 bases not matched to a gene; V was cut back by 0 bases and J by 8 bases. The germline gives CDR1 SEHNR, CDR2 FQNEAQ (reference sequence).

The chain links TRBV15 to TRBJ2-5; 8 positions agree with TRBD2. The CDR3 spans 15 residues. Unmatched junction bases numbered 9, after V lost 4 bases and J lost 5 bases. Germline loops: CDR1 LNHNV, CDR2 YYDKDF (reference sequence). This chain's CDR3 is CATSNSGGSEETQYF. For the CDR3, the DNA is TGTGCCACCAGCAACTCGGGGGGGAGTGAGGAGACCCAGTACTTC.

This chain joins TRBV4-1 and TRBJ1-1; D ambiguous. Germline-derived CDR1 and CDR2 are MGHRA and YSYEKL. Deletions cut 0 bases from V and 4 bases from J, with 15 bases between. There are 16 residues in the CDR3. CDR3 DNA sequence: TGCGCCAGCAGCCAAGAGGTCGTGGGTGGAGGCACTGAAGCTTTCTTT. Its translation: CASSQEVVGGGTEAFF.

This clone has more than one count but fewer than ten. This chain links TRBV7-6 with TRBJ2-3, with TRBD1 as a possible D gene (5 bases). The CDR3 runs 13 residues. V gave up 5 bases and J gave up 7 bases, with 13 bases separating them. In germline, CDR1 is SGHVS, CDR2 FNYEAQ. The CDR3 is CASSTSPGNTQYF. CDR3 nucleotides: TGTGCCAGCAGCACAAGCCCAGGGAATACGCAGTATTTT. Full variable domain (remainder filled in from reference TRBV7-6 and TRBJ2-3): GAGVSQSPRYKVTKRGQDVALRCDPISGHVSLYWYRQALGQGPEFLTYFNYEAQQDKSGLPNDRFSAERPEGSISTLTIQRTEQRDSAMYRCASSTSPGNTQYFGPGTRLTVL.

The chain uses TRBV5-6 and TRBJ2-7; D is unresolved. The germline V gene encodes CDR1 SGHDT and CDR2 YYEEEE. Between the trimmed V and J ends, which lost 4 bases and 6 bases, there was a span of 8 bases. The length of the CDR3 is 11 residues. CDR3 DNA: TGTGCCAGCAGCGGAACGGGCGAGCAGTACTTC. It translates to CASSGTGEQYF. Complete variable domain (other parts from reference TRBV5-6 and TRBJ2-7): DAGVTQSPTHLIKTRGQQVTLRCSPKSGHDTVSWYQQALGQGPQFIFQYYEEEERQRGNFPDRFSGHQFPNYSSELNVNALLLGDSALYLCASSGTGEQYFGPGTRLTVT.

The chain uses TRBV11-2 and TRBJ1-4; D perhaps matches TRBD1 (6 bases). Germline CDR1 SGHAT, CDR2 FQNNGV. V lost 5 bases, J lost 0 bases, and 13 bases lay in between. This CDR3 is 16 amino acids long. As DNA, the CDR3 is TGTGCCAGCAGCCTAAGACCAGGGGCAACTAATGAAAAACTGTTTTTT. Its translation is CASSLRPGATNEKLFF.

The chain combines TRBV4-1 with TRBJ1-5; D is possibly TRBD1 (5 bases). CDR3 length: 17 amino acids. Germline V gene sequence: CDR1 MGHRA, CDR2 YSYEKL. V lost 3 bases and J lost 0, with 15 bases in between. As DNA, the CDR3 is TGCGCCAGCAGCCAGTTCGTGGGACTGTCTAGCAATCAGCCCCAGCATTTT. Its translation: CASSQFVGLSSNQPQHF.

This clone has a single count. The chain combines TRBV7-6 with TRBJ2-7; D is possibly TRBD1 (6 bases). Per the germline V gene, CDR1 is SGHVS and CDR2 is FNYEAQ. This CDR3 has 15 residues. Deletions cut 2 bases from V and 1 base from J, with 12 bases between. Written as DNA, the CDR3 is TGTGCCAGCAGCTTATCACCAGGGGCATCCTACGAGCAGTACTTC. Protein sequence: CASSLSPGASYEQYF.

V gene TRBV19 combines with J gene TRBJ1-1; D is possibly TRBD1 (6 bases). Trimming removed 4 bases at V and 1 base at J, with 13 bases between. This CDR3 spans 15 amino acids. CDR1 is LNHDA, CDR2 SQIVND, per germline (reference sequence). CDR3 DNA: TGTGCCAGTAGTACCGGGGACACCCCGAACACTGAAGCTTTCTTT. Translating gives CASSTGDTPNTEAFF.

The gene calls are TRBV29-1 and TRBJ2-7; 8 bases fit TRBD1. J gave up 0 bases and V 0 bases, and 7 bases lay outside the gene matches. The length of the CDR3 is 16 residues. The germline gives CDR1 SQVTM, CDR2 ANQGSEA. Here the CDR3 reads CSVEDPRQGLSYEQYF. CDR3 in DNA: TGCAGCGTTGAAGATCCCAGACAGGGGCTCTCCTACGAGCAGTACTTC.

This clone has more than one count but fewer than ten. The V gene is TRBV19, the J gene TRBJ1-1; TRBD1 is a possible D gene (6 bases). The CDR3 length is 14 residues. V dropped 6 bases and J dropped 4 bases, with 15 bases sitting between them. CDR1 is LNHDA, CDR2 SQIVND, per germline (reference sequence). The CDR3 is CASSQQGRSTEAFF. DNA of the CDR3: TGTGCCAGTAGCCAACAGGGAAGGAGCACTGAAGCTTTCTTT. Full variable domain (outside the CDR3, taken from reference TRBV19 and TRBJ1-1): DGGITQSPKYLFRKEGQNVTLSCEQNLNHDAMYWYRQDPGQGLRLIYYSQIVNDFQKGDIAEGYSVSREKKESFPLTVTSAQKNPTAFYLCASSQQGRSTEAFFGQGTRLTVV.

The rearrangement uses TRBV5-4 and TRBJ1-1; 10 bases agree with TRBD1. The junction had 5 bases not matched to a gene; V was cut back by 4 bases and J by 2 bases. Germline CDR1 is SGHNT and CDR2 is YYREEE (reference sequence). This CDR3 is 15 amino acids long. The CDR3 is CASSPTGGRNTEAFF. CDR3 nucleotides: TGTGCCAGCAGCCCGACAGGGGGCAGAAACACTGAAGCTTTCTTT.

V usage is TRBV6-1 and J usage is TRBJ2-6; 7 bases are a match to TRBD1. This CDR3 has 17 amino acids. V lost 4 bases, J lost 0 bases, and 6 bases stayed unmatched. Germline V lookup: CDR1 MNHNS, CDR2 SASEGT. The CDR3, as DNA: TGTGCCAGCAGTGGTAACAGGGGTGACTCTGGGGCCAACGTCCTGACTTTC. Its protein product is CASSGNRGDSGANVLTF.

The V call is TRBV25-1, the J call TRBJ2-7, with D tentatively TRBD1 (6 bases). The germline gives CDR1 MGHDK, CDR2 SYGVNS. Trimming took off 4 bases at V and 4 bases at J, with 11 bases between the two ends. The CDR3 is 13 amino acids. In DNA, the CDR3 is TGTGCCAGCAGTGTAACCCAGGGGTACGAGCAGTACTTC. Its translation: CASSVTQGYEQYF.

The chain recombines TRBV7-2 with TRBJ1-5, with TRBD1 as a possible D gene (5 bases). This CDR3 comprises 15 residues. V shed 5 bases and J shed 0 bases, with 11 bases lying between them. Germline values: CDR1 SGHTA, CDR2 FQGNSA. This chain's CDR3 is CASSPGLGSNQPQHF. The DNA for the CDR3 is TGTGCCAGCAGCCCAGGGCTGGGTAGCAATCAGCCCCAGCATTTT.

The rearrangement joins TRBV27 to TRBJ2-1, with 11 bases aligning to TRBD2. J lost 0 bases, V lost 5 bases, and 3 bases had no gene match. The CDR3 contains 16 residues. The germline gives CDR1 MNHEY, CDR2 SMNVEV (reference sequence). The CDR3 spells CASSTSGGSSYNEQFF. In DNA form, the CDR3 reads TGTGCCAGCAGTACTAGCGGGGGAAGCTCCTACAATGAGCAGTTCTTC.